This T cell receptor beta chain was recorded in a study of a mutant IDH1 vaccine in newly diagnosed glioma. The CDR3 consists of 15 residues. Germline V CDR1 and CDR2: MNHEY, SVGAGI. Deletions cut 5 bases from V and 3 bases from J, with 14 bases between. Clones were read by immunoSEQ multiplex PCR, and TCRdb kept only the in-frame ones, dropping some. The sample comprises some 48,000 clones, roughly 84% of which are singletons, and around 6.7% rests with the top ten. Points on this clone: Antigen specificity is unknown.

Time point meaning: week 35, safety follow-up. In every dose of vaccine, 300 ug of mutant IDH1 20-mer peptide was given alongside topical imiquimod. The sequence was collected from a middle-aged man with glioma. The sample in question was PBMCs, obtained from a glioma patient whose treatment included an IDH1 peptide vaccine. The chain couples TRBV6-5 to TRBJ1-5, with a possible D match to TRBD1 (6 bases). Here the CDR3 reads CASSRNRASNQPQHF. The DNA of the CDR3 is TGTGCCAGCAGTCGTAACAGGGCTTCCAATCAGCCCCAGCATTTT.